The T cell receptor (beta chain) described here comes from a study of blood T cell repertoires in COVID-19. Overall study context: Samples came from the United States, Italy and Spain, spanning acute and convalescent COVID-19.

Seattle's enrolled individuals joined amid active infection and were then monitored longitudinally. This clone has just one count. Some clones are missing from TCRdb's copy, which holds only in-frame ones; the method was immunoSEQ multiplex PCR. The sample holds under 250,000 clones, roughly 82% seen once. J gave up 3 bases and V 3 bases, and 10 bases lay outside the gene matches. Per the germline V gene, CDR1 is SGDLS and CDR2 is YYNGEE. This CDR3 has 17 amino acids. This chain connects TRBV9 to TRBJ2-2; 8 bases match TRBD1. Source material: peripheral blood. The sequence derives from a woman of 80 years or more with COVID-19, enrolled during active disease. CDR3 residues: CASSARQGPGDTGELFF. The CDR3 DNA is TGTGCCAGCAGCGCCCGACAGGGGCCGGGGGACACCGGGGAGCTGTTTTTT. The whole variable domain, filled in from reference TRBV9 and TRBJ2-2, reads DSGVTQTPKHLITATGQRVTLRCSPRSGDLSVYWYQQSLDQGLQFLIQYYNGEERAKGNILERFSAQQFPDLHSELNLSSLELGDSALYFCASSARQGPGDTGELFFGEGSRLTVL.